This T cell receptor (beta chain) was observed in a study of early T cells in non-severe SARS-CoV-2 infection. For the study at large: Chains stayed unpaired after sequencing of bulk RNA from unsorted whole blood.

Notes on the study in general: Lookups in VDJdb leaned toward anti-spike CD8 responses and missed private and CD4 specificities.

Unique molecular identifiers (one per individual cDNA molecule) were attached. TCRdb redid the calling of the 5' RACE reads with MiXCR, one entry per CDR3 protein. Of over 90,000 distinct CDR3 sequences in the sample, approximately 14% were seen once. This CDR3 spans 14 amino acids. Germline V gene lookup returns CDR1 LGHNA and CDR2 YSLEER. The V and J ends lost 2 bases and 3 bases respectively, with 10 bases between them. Details on this clonotype: What it binds is not known.

The sequence derives from an adult who was a healthcare worker with PCR-confirmed SARS-CoV-2 infection or an uninfected control (not recorded which). The chain employs TRBV4-3 and TRBJ1-1; D remains ambiguous. What was sequenced was whole blood. CDR3 nucleotides: TGCGCCAGCAGCCAATTGTTATCGGACACTGAAGCTTTCTTT. Its protein is CASSQLLSDTEAFF.